This T cell receptor (beta chain) comes out of a study of T-cell reconstitution after alpha-beta-depleted transplantation in children. Findings and limits, study-wide: A year post-transplant, T-cell counts and diversity derived mostly from newly produced T cells. Reportedly, only several hundred clones from non-depleted graft cells drove alpha-beta T-cell counts at about two months.

Researchers prepared the TCRbeta library using unique molecular identifiers, the study reports. In TCRdb, the PCR reads were re-called with MiXCR into one record per CDR3 protein. In the table there are around 250,000 distinct CDR3 sequences, around 25% of which are singletons. V dropped 2 bases and J dropped 7 bases, with 15 bases sitting between them. CDR3 length: 15 amino acids. Germline V lookup: CDR1 SGHVS, CDR2 FNYEAQ. As to this clonotype: Its antigen is as yet unknown.

The sequenced sample was PBMCs, obtained before TCRalphabeta/CD19-depleted stem cell transplant. This chain joins TRBV7-6 and TRBJ2-1; possibly TRBD2 for D (6 bases). This clonotype was sampled from a girl aged 2 to 10 with Fanconi anemia, due to receive a stem cell transplant. The DNA of the CDR3 is TGTGCCAGCAGCTTATTGGCGGCGACTAGGAATGAGCAGTTCTTC. This codes for CASSLLAATRNEQFF.